Below, 21 T cell receptor beta chains from the same sample are listed, as sequenced in a study of CD8 T cells in cerebrospinal fluid in Alzheimer's disease. From the 10x single-cell sequencing reads, TCRdb lists one entry per CDR3 protein and no DNA. The ten top clones account for 9.2%, within a sample of approximately 870 distinct CDR3 sequences. The source material was cerebrospinal fluid. Source of these receptors: a human donor with Parkinson's disease.

By frequency, this clonotype is medium-sized. The CDR3 here is CASSQAQGGGSGYTF. This sequence joins TRBV3-1 and TRBJ1-2; the D call of TRBD1 rests on TCRdb alone, since no DNA is present to check it. Germline CDR1 LGHDT, CDR2 YNNKEL (reference sequence). The CDR3 has 15 residues.

This clonotype counts as medium-sized by frequency. This sequence joins TRBV12-3 or TRBV12-4 and TRBJ2-1. This CDR3 is 13 amino acids long. This CDR3 reads CASDRSSYNEQFF.

By frequency, this clonotype is large. The gene calls are TRBV4-1 and TRBJ1-4; the D call from TCRdb, TRBD1, cannot be confirmed without DNA. Per germline, CDR1 MGHRA and CDR2 YSYEKL. The CDR3 is made up of 16 amino acids. The CDR3 loop is CASSQDGRPGEEKLFF.

This clonotype ranks as hyperexpanded in terms of frequency. CDR3 sequence reads: CASSQDFGGGEQYF. This chain links TRBV4-3 with TRBJ2-7; checking the TCRdb D call of TRBD2 is not possible without DNA. Germline loops: CDR1 LGHNA, CDR2 YSLEER. The CDR3 runs 14 residues.

This clonotype is deemed medium-sized by its frequency. The gene calls are TRBV6-1 and TRBJ2-2. The CDR3 has 14 residues. Germline V lookup: CDR1 MNHNS, CDR2 SASEGT. Here the CDR3 reads CASSEGWVAGELFF.

This clonotype counts as medium-sized (0.01 to 0.1%) by frequency. This chain links TRBV2 with TRBJ1-2; the D call from TCRdb, TRBD1, cannot be confirmed without DNA. CDR3 size: 13 residues. Germline CDR1 and CDR2: SNHLY and FYNNEI. CDR3 amino acids: CASSEQGAGGYTF. The full variable domain, its missing parts supplied by reference TRBV2 and TRBJ1-2, is EPEVTQTPSHQVTQMGQEVILRCVPISNHLYFYWYRQILGQKVEFLVSFYNNEISEKSEIFDDQFSVERPDGSNFTLKIRSTKLEDSAMYFCASSEQGAGGYTFGSGTRLTVV.

This clonotype is medium-sized by frequency. The genes are TRBV10-2 and TRBJ2-1; there is no DNA to check the TCRdb D call of TRBD1. Germline CDR1 is WSHSY and CDR2 is SAAADI. The CDR3 is 13 amino acids. The chain's CDR3 is CASSNSRGNEQFF.

This clonotype shows up as large by frequency. This chain uses TRBV9 with TRBJ2-1; absent DNA, TCRdb's TRBD2 call cannot be checked. Germline V CDR1 and CDR2: SGDLS, YYNGEE. The CDR3 is 15 residues long. CDR3 loop: CASSVEGSTRNEQFF.

Its frequency marks this clonotype as large. The rearrangement uses TRBV20-1 and TRBJ2-3; TCRdb's assignment of TRBD2 cannot be checked, as there is no DNA. The CDR3 is made up of 19 amino acids. Germline-derived CDR1 and CDR2 are DFQATT and SNEGSKA (reference sequence). This CDR3 is CSASPGTSGEFTSTDTQYF.

This clonotype is classed as medium-sized by frequency. The rearrangement links TRBV6-2 or TRBV6-3 to TRBJ1-2. From germline, CDR1 is MNHEY and CDR2 SVGEGT. The CDR3 contains 15 residues. CDR3 region: CASSTGQGRVYGYTF.

The chain recombines TRBV6-2 or TRBV6-3 with TRBJ2-7. In germline, CDR1 is MNHEY, CDR2 SVGEGT. The CDR3 spans 13 residues. The CDR3 reads CASSSVSSYEQYF.

This clonotype shows up as medium-sized by frequency. The CDR3: CASSGQLFQPQHF. The chain has TRBV2 and TRBJ1-5; there is no DNA to check the TCRdb D call of TRBD1. The germline V gene encodes CDR1 SNHLY and CDR2 FYNNEI. The CDR3 runs 13 residues.

This clonotype is classed as large by frequency. The chain uses TRBV20-1 and TRBJ1-4. CDR1 is DFQATT, CDR2 SNEGSKA, per germline (reference sequence). This CDR3 has 12 amino acids. CDR3: CSAGNFNEKLFF.

This clonotype is deemed medium-sized by its frequency. V is TRBV19 and J is TRBJ2-1; TCRdb's D call, TRBD1, is unchecked because there is no DNA. Germline assignment: CDR1 LNHDA and CDR2 SQIVND (reference sequence). CDR3 size: 15 residues. The CDR3 here is CASRSTGTGYNEQFF.

This clonotype shows up as large by frequency. The chain couples TRBV7-3 to TRBJ2-1; with no DNA, the TCRdb D assignment of TRBD1 cannot be verified. CDR3 size: 13 residues. CDR1 is SGHTA, CDR2 FQGTGA, per germline. The CDR3 here is CASSTTPGNEQFF.

This clonotype is labeled medium-sized based on frequency. The chain couples TRBV27 to TRBJ2-3; there is no DNA to check the TCRdb D call of TRBD2. The CDR3 loop spans 16 amino acids. CDR1 and CDR2 (germline): MNHEY, SMNVEV (reference sequence). The CDR3 loop reads CASSPGTSGRTDTQYF.

The chain uses TRBV5-6 and TRBJ2-7. Germline lookup yields CDR1 SGHDT and CDR2 YYEEEE. CDR3 length: 13 amino acids. CDR3 sequence: CASSFITAYEQYF.

Frequency places this clonotype as medium-sized. This chain joins TRBV24-1 and TRBJ2-1; there is no DNA to check the TCRdb D call of TRBD1. This CDR3 is built from 18 residues. In germline, CDR1 is KGHDR, CDR2 SFDVKD. The CDR3 region is CATSDLTAGDSSYNEQFF.

This clonotype is identified as large (0.1 to 1%) from frequency. The V call is TRBV4-1, the J call TRBJ2-2; the TRBD2 assignment by TCRdb is unverifiable without DNA. Germline values: CDR1 MGHRA, CDR2 YSYEKL. The CDR3 extends over 17 amino acids. This chain's CDR3 is CASGIAPGAGRSGELFF.

This clonotype is labeled medium-sized based on frequency. The rearrangement links TRBV20-1 to TRBJ1-3; TCRdb picks TRBD1, but there is no DNA to check that call. The CDR3 consists of 16 residues. Germline V CDR1 and CDR2: DFQATT, SNEGSKA (reference sequence). This CDR3 is CSATYPGTGRGNTIYF.

Its frequency marks this clonotype as large. The rearrangement links TRBV11-2 to TRBJ2-1; the D call of TRBD1 rests on TCRdb alone, since no DNA is present to check it. In germline, CDR1 is SGHAT, CDR2 FQNNGV. The CDR3 has 14 amino acids. This CDR3 is CASSSLVGLPEQFF.